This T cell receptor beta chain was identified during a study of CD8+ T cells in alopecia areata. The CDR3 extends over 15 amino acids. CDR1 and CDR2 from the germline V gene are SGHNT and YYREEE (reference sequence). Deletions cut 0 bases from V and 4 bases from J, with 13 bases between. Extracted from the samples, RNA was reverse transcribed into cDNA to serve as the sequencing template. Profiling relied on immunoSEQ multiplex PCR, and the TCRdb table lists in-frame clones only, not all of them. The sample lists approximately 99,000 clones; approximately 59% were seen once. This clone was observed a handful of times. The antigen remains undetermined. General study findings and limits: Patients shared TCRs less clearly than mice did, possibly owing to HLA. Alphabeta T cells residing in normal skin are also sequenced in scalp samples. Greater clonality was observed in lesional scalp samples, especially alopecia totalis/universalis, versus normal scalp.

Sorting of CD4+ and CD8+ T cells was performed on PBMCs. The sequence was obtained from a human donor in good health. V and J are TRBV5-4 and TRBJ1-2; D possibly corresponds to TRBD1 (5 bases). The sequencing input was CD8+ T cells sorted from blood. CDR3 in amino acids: CASSLEVQGIYGYTF. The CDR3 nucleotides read TGTGCCAGCAGCTTGGAGGTTCAGGGAATCTATGGCTACACCTTC. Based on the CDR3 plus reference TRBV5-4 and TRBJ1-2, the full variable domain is ETGVTQSPTHLIKTRGQQVTLRCSSQSGHNTVSWYQQALGQGPQFIFQYYREEENGRGNFPPRFSGLQFPNYSSELNVNALELDDSALYLCASSLEVQGIYGYTFGSGTRLTVV.